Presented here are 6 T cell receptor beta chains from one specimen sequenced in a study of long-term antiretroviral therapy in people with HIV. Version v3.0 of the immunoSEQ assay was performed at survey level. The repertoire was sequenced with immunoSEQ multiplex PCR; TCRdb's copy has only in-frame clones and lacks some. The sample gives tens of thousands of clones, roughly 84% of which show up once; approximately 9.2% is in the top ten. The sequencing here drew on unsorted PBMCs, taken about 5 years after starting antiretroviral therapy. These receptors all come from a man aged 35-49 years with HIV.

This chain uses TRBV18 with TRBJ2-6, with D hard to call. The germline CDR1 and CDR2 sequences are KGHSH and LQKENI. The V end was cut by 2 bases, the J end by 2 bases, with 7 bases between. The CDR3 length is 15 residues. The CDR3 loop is CASSPVGAGANVLTF. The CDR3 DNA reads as TGTGCCAGCTCACCAGTTGGGGCTGGGGCCAACGTCCTGACTTTC.

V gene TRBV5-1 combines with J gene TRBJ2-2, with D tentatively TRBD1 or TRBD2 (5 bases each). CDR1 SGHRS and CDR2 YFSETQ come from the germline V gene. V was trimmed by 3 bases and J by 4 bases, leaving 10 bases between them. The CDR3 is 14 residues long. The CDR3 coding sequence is TGCGCCAGCAGCTGGGACGGGCGCACCGGGGAGCTGTTTTTT. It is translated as CASSWDGRTGELFF.

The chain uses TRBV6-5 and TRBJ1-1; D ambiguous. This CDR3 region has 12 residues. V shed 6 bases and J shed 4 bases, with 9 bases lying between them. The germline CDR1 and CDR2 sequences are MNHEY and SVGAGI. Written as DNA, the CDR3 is TGTGCCAGCAGCCCCTGGGTCACTGAAGCTTTCTTT. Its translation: CASSPWVTEAFF.

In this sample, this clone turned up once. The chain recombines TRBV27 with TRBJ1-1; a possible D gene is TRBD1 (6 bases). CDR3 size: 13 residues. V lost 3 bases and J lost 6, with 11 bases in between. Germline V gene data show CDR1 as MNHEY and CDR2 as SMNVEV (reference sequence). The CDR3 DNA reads TGTGCCAGCAGTTTTTGGGGGGCGGCTGAAGCTTTCTTT. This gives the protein CASSFWGAAEAFF.

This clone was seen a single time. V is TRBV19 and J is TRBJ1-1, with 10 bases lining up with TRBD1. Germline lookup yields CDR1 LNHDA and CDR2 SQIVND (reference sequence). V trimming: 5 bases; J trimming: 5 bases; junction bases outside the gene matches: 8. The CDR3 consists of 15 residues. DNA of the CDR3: TGTGCCAGTAGTTACCAGACAGGGGGCAGAACTGAAGCTTTCTTT. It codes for CASSYQTGGRTEAFF.

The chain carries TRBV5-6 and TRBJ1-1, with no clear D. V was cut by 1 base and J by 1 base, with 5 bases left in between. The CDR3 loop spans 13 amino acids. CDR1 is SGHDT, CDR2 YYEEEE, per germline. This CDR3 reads CASSLTRNTEAFF. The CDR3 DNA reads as TGTGCCAGCAGCTTGACCCGGAACACTGAAGCTTTCTTT. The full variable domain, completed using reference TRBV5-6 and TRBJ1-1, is DAGVTQSPTHLIKTRGQQVTLRCSPKSGHDTVSWYQQALGQGPQFIFQYYEEEERQRGNFPDRFSGHQFPNYSSELNVNALLLGDSALYLCASSLTRNTEAFFGQGTRLTVV.